The present T cell receptor beta chain was sequenced within a study of blood T cell repertoires in COVID-19. Study summary: Samples came from the United States, Italy and Spain, spanning acute and convalescent COVID-19.

Study members were between 18 and 89 years old and lived in around 24 US regions. All recovered Cohort 3 donors got two negative PCRs, got clearance, or saw symptom resolution. In the original workflow: Reference gene primer amplification yielded estimated nucleated cell counts. The method was immunoSEQ multiplex PCR; TCRdb's version includes in-frame clones alone and lacks a portion of them. V and J calls and clone size are copied from that table; D and trimming were computed from the DNA. The table records approximately 300,000 clones, 70% to 90% of them present only once. The CDR3 length is 17 residues.

What was sequenced was PBMCs or T cells enriched from blood (not recorded which). This receptor was taken from a young man who had recovered from COVID-19. The V call is TRBV21-1, the J call TRBJ2-7; the table's D call, TRBD2, was not checked against the DNA. TRBV21-1 is tagged as a pseudogene. The CDR3 protein is CASSKARGEPSSYEQYF. The CDR3 DNA sequence: TGTGCCAGCAGCAAAGCGCGGGGGGAACCTAGCTCCTACGAGCAGTACTTC.